These 17 T cell receptor beta chains originate from one sample sequenced in a study of cytomegalovirus exposure and HLA in healthy donors. PCR was performed using 60 Vbeta and 13 Jbeta primers. This table comes from immunoSEQ multiplex PCR, and its TCRdb copy is limited to in-frame clones, with some not included. This repertoire shows 120,000 or so clones, around three quarters found once; its top ten account for more than 3%. Material: PBMCs. The receptors shown here come from a man aged 25-45 years in good health and CMV-seronegative.

CDR3 sequence reads: CASGTSGTQETQYF. DNA for the CDR3: TGTGCCAGCGGGACATCAGGCACCCAAGAGACCCAGTACTTC. The chain combines TRBV5-4 with TRBJ2-5, with D possibly matching TRBD1 (6 bases). Per germline, CDR1 SGHNT and CDR2 YYREEE (reference sequence). V lost 7 bases and J lost 1, with 14 bases in between. The CDR3 runs 14 residues.

The chain uses TRBV4-3 and TRBJ2-7, with D possibly being TRBD1 (5 bases). Germline V gene lookup returns CDR1 LGHNA and CDR2 YSLEER. CDR3 length: 13 residues. V was shortened by 0 bases and J by 5 bases, with 8 bases between the two germline ends. Here the CDR3 reads CASSQEGVHEQYF. CDR3 nucleotide sequence: TGCGCCAGCAGCCAAGAAGGGGTCCACGAGCAGTACTTC.

V is TRBV6-4 and J is TRBJ2-3; TRBD2 agrees at 10 bases. CDR3 length: 15 amino acids. In germline, CDR1 is MRHNA, CDR2 SNTAGT. The V and J ends lost 0 bases and 8 bases, in that order; junction bases with no gene match: 5. The DNA of the CDR3 is TGTGCCAGCAGTGACTCAGCGGGGGGGCAAGGTACGCAGTATTTT. It translates to CASSDSAGGQGTQYF.

V and J are TRBV5-1 and TRBJ2-7, with 8 positions matching TRBD2. V lost 4 bases and J lost 2; bases outside the gene matches: 2. The CDR3 runs to 13 residues. Germline V gene sequence: CDR1 SGHRS, CDR2 YFSETQ. CDR3 loop: CASSPGRAYEQYF. The CDR3 coding sequence is TGCGCCAGCAGCCCCGGGAGGGCCTACGAGCAGTACTTC. Looking up the rest from reference TRBV5-1 and TRBJ2-7 gives the full variable domain: KAGVTQTPRYLIKTRGQQVTLSCSPISGHRSVSWYQQTPGQGLQFLFEYFSETQRNKGNFPGRFSGRQFSNSRSEMNVSTLELGDSALYLCASSPGRAYEQYFGPGTRLTVT.

The V call is TRBV6-1, the J call TRBJ1-1; D perhaps matches TRBD1 (6 bases). The CDR3 runs 15 residues. V gave up 7 bases and J gave up 0 bases, with 15 bases separating them. Per the germline V gene, CDR1 is MNHNS and CDR2 is SASEGT. DNA of the CDR3: TGTGCCAGCACTCCCAGGGGAATTATGAACACTGAAGCTTTCTTT. Amino acid sequence: CASTPRGIMNTEAFF.

This clone has only one observation. The chain joins TRBV5-1 to TRBJ2-3, with a weak D call TRBD2 (6 bases). Germline V gene data show CDR1 as SGHRS and CDR2 as YFSETQ. The CDR3 is made up of 13 amino acids. Trimming pared 4 bases from V and 6 bases from J, leaving 12 bases between. The CDR3 protein is CASSAGRGDTQYF. The CDR3 DNA reads as TGCGCCAGCAGCGCGGGACGGGGGGATACGCAGTATTTT.

In this sample, this clone turned up a few times. This chain links TRBV9 with TRBJ2-3, with a tentative D call TRBD2 (7 bases). The length of the CDR3 is 16 residues. Germline V gene sequence: CDR1 SGDLS, CDR2 YYNGEE. Trimming took 0 bases from V and 1 from J, leaving 12 bases between them. The CDR3 DNA reads TGTGCCAGCAGCGTAGACGGGGGGCCGGGCACAGATACGCAGTATTTT. It specifies CASSVDGGPGTDTQYF.

This chain joins TRBV19 and TRBJ1-2; perhaps TRBD1 as D (6 bases). In germline, CDR1 is LNHDA, CDR2 SQIVND (reference sequence). The CDR3 covers 14 residues. The V and J ends lost 4 bases and 4 bases respectively, with 13 bases between them. CDR3 residues: CASSTLTGPYGYTF. CDR3 DNA: TGTGCCAGTAGTACCTTGACAGGACCCTATGGCTACACCTTC.

This clone was counted between two and nine times. The rearrangement links TRBV10-3 to TRBJ2-3; TRBD2 is a possible D gene (6 bases). The CDR3 covers 14 residues. V was shortened by 3 bases and J by 1 base, with 8 bases between the two germline ends. Germline V gene data show CDR1 as ENHRY and CDR2 as SYGVKD. CDR3 protein: CAISDASGTDTQYF. CDR3 in DNA: TGTGCCATCAGTGACGCTAGCGGCACAGATACGCAGTATTTT.

This clone was detected once. This sequence joins TRBV5-1 and TRBJ1-1; TRBD1 aligns across 7 bases. V dropped 4 bases and J dropped 0; count of bases not matched to a gene: 6. CDR3 length equals 15 residues. In germline, CDR1 is SGHRS, CDR2 YFSETQ. CDR3 nucleotides: TGCGCCAGCAGCCCAAGGCAGGGGGTGAACACTGAAGCTTTCTTT. It is translated as CASSPRQGVNTEAFF.

The chain employs TRBV28 and TRBJ2-1, with 12 bases fitting TRBD2. Germline-derived CDR1 and CDR2 are MDHEN and SYDVKM. The CDR3 loop spans 18 amino acids. Trimming took 3 bases from V and 5 from J; bases not matched to a gene: 11. This CDR3 reads CASSLLLLAGGPDNEQFF. The CDR3 nucleotides are TGTGCCAGCAGTTTGTTGCTCCTAGCGGGAGGGCCGGACAATGAGCAGTTCTTC.

V gene TRBV4-1 combines with J gene TRBJ1-2, with TRBD1 identical over 8 bases. This CDR3 spans 14 amino acids. Losses at the gene ends were 2 bases for V and 8 bases for J; bases not matched to a gene: 7. In germline, CDR1 is MGHRA, CDR2 YSYEKL. DNA for the CDR3: TGCGCCAGCAGCCAACAGGGGACAGGCGGCGGCTACACCTTC. Residues: CASSQQGTGGGYTF.

The J gene is TRBJ1-5, the V gene TRBV2; 11 bases line up with TRBD1. Trimming at V came to 6 bases and at J to 2 bases, leaving 3 bases not matched to a gene. Germline V lookup: CDR1 SNHLY, CDR2 FYNNEI. The CDR3 totals 15 residues. CDR3 protein: CASSPGQGGNQPQHF. The DNA of the CDR3 is TGTGCCAGCAGCCCGGGACAGGGGGGCAATCAGCCCCAGCATTTT.

This sequence joins TRBV29-1 and TRBJ2-1, with D hard to call. Trimming took 7 bases from V and 7 from J, leaving 8 bases between them. The CDR3 extends over 10 amino acids. The germline V gene encodes CDR1 SQVTM and CDR2 ANQGSEA. The CDR3 here is CSGRVNEQFF. In DNA form, the CDR3 reads TGCAGCGGTCGGGTAAATGAGCAGTTCTTC.

This clone was detected only a few times. The gene calls are TRBV7-2 and TRBJ1-4, with a tentative D call TRBD1 (6 bases). The length of the CDR3 is 13 residues. Between the trimmed V and J ends, which lost 3 bases and 7 bases, there was a span of 9 bases. Per germline, CDR1 SGHTA and CDR2 FQGNSA. CDR3 sequence reads: CASSFRGSEKLFF. CDR3 DNA: TGTGCCAGCAGCTTCAGGGGCAGTGAAAAACTGTTTTTT. The full variable domain, with the rest looked up from reference TRBV7-2 and TRBJ1-4, is GAGVSQSPSNKVTEKGKDVELRCDPISGHTALYWYRQSLGQGLEFLIYFQGNSAPDKSGLPSDRFSAERTGGSVSTLTIQRTQQEDSAVYLCASSFRGSEKLFFGSGTQLSVL.

The chain links TRBV7-9 to TRBJ1-2; possible D gene TRBD1, 5 bases. The CDR3 totals 13 residues. V was trimmed by 2 bases and J by 6 bases, leaving 10 bases between them. Germline assignment: CDR1 SEHNR and CDR2 FQNEAQ (reference sequence). The CDR3 region is CASSLYRGNGYTF. CDR3 DNA sequence: TGTGCCAGCAGCTTATATCGGGGGAATGGCTACACCTTC.

V gene TRBV5-6 combines with J gene TRBJ2-7; D not certain. The CDR3 is 12 residues long. From germline, CDR1 is SGHDT and CDR2 YYEEEE. V was cut by 4 bases and J by 1 base, with 6 bases left in between. The CDR3 protein is CASSEESYEQYF. CDR3 coding DNA: TGTGCCAGCAGCGAGGAGTCCTACGAGCAGTACTTC.